This is a list of T cell receptor beta chains from one sample in a study of blood T cell repertoires in COVID-19. Repertoires were generated with immunoSEQ multiplex PCR, while TCRdb's copy carries only in-frame clones and drops some. This sample yields about 88,000 clones, of which around nine tenths are seen a single time; around 10% belongs to the top ten. Source material: peripheral blood. Receptor source: an elderly man with acute or convalescent COVID-19. Each CDR3 is given with its conserved first and last residue. D genes are given only for firm matches. Clone size is not always given. Where it is, it says once, few, many or a class for expanded clones.

v_gene	d_gene	j_gene	abundance	CDR3aa	CDR3nt
TRBV29-1	TRBD1	TRBJ1-2	NA	CSVGGQGNYGYTF	TGCAGCGTTGGAGGACAGGGCAACTATGGCTACACCTTC
TRBV7-2	NA	TRBJ2-3	NA	CASSQETDTQYF	TGTGCCAGCAGTCAGGAAACAGATACGCAGTATTTT
TRBV6-6	TRBD1	TRBJ2-7	NA	CASSPPGTGLYEQYF	TGTGCCAGCAGTCCTCCCGGGACAGGGCTCTACGAGCAGTACTTC
TRBV10-3	TRBD1	TRBJ2-2	NA	CAISGGQGNTGELFF	TGTGCCATCAGTGGGGGACAGGGAAACACCGGGGAGCTGTTTTTT
TRBV7-9	NA	TRBJ1-2	NA	CASSLDYSGYTF	TGTGCCAGCAGCTTAGATTATAGTGGCTACACCTTC
TRBV7-9	NA	TRBJ1-2	NA	CASSVNGYGYTF	TGTGCCAGCAGCGTAAACGGGTATGGCTACACCTTC
TRBV7-9	TRBD2	TRBJ2-7	NA	CASSLPASGASYEQYF	TGTGCCAGCAGCCTGCCAGCTAGCGGAGCCTCCTACGAGCAGTACTTC
TRBV3-1/TRBV3-2	TRBD1	TRBJ1-2	NA	CASGRDSGYYGYTF	TGTGCCAGCGGACGGGACAGTGGATACTATGGCTACACCTTC
TRBV9	TRBD1	TRBJ1-1	NA	CASSVAPTGDAFF	TGTGCCAGCAGCGTAGCCCCTACAGGGGATGCTTTCTTT
TRBV23-1	NA	TRBJ2-7	NA	CASSQCRQGTYEQYF	TGCGCCAGCAGTCAATGTCGGCAGGGCACCTACGAGCAGTACTTC
TRBV18	NA	TRBJ1-1	NA	CASSRQSNTEAFF	TGTGCCAGCTCACGGCAGTCGAACACTGAAGCTTTCTTT
TRBV5-1	TRBD1	TRBJ1-4	NA	CASSAQGGLEKLFF	TGCGCCAGCAGCGCACAGGGGGGGTTGGAAAAACTGTTTTTT
TRBV30	NA	TRBJ1-1	NA	CASTGLGVEAFF	TGTGCCTCCACAGGGTTGGGGGTTGAAGCTTTCTTT
TRBV9	NA	TRBJ1-4	NA	CASSVNQGGANEKLFF	TGTGCCAGCAGCGTAAATCAGGGAGGGGCTAATGAAAAACTGTTTTTT
TRBV5-1	NA	TRBJ1-1	NA	CASSSGNGMNTEAFF	TGCGCCAGCAGCTCGGGGAATGGGATGAACACTGAAGCTTTCTTT
TRBV6-5	NA	TRBJ1-2	NA	CASSLTESDYGYTF	TGTGCCAGCAGTTTGACAGAATCCGACTATGGCTACACCTTC
TRBV27	NA	TRBJ2-7	NA	CASRTGLAREQYF	TGTGCCAGCAGAACAGGGTTGGCTCGCGAGCAGTACTTC
TRBV7-3	NA	TRBJ2-5	NA	CASSFVREETQYF	TGTGCCAGCAGCTTTGTACGCGAAGAGACCCAGTACTTC
TRBV10-3	NA	TRBJ1-6	NA	CAIKGEGGSSSPLHF	TGTGCCATCAAGGGGGAGGGGGGTAGCAGTTCACCCCTCCACTTT
TRBV3-1/TRBV3-2	TRBD1	TRBJ1-5	NA	CASSQDHRGNQPQHF	TGTGCCAGCAGCCAAGACCACAGGGGGAATCAGCCCCAGCATTTT
TRBV18	NA	TRBJ2-3	once	CASSPGGTDTQYF	TGTGCCAGCTCTCCGGGGGGCACAGATACGCAGTATTTT
TRBV5-1	TRBD1	TRBJ1-3	NA	CASSLEGAPGNTIYF	TGCGCCAGCAGCTTGGAGGGGGCACCTGGAAACACCATATATTTT
TRBV7-2	NA	TRBJ1-2	NA	CASSPARGEVYGYTF	TGTGCCAGCAGCCCCGCCCGGGGGGAGGTCTATGGCTACACCTTC
TRBV19	NA	TRBJ2-3	NA	CASSTQISTDTQYF	TGTGCCAGTAGTACACAGATTAGCACAGATACGCAGTATTTT
TRBV6-6	NA	TRBJ2-5	NA	CASNLRESQETQYF	TGTGCCAGCAACCTTAGGGAGAGCCAAGAGACCCAGTACTTC
TRBV28	TRBD2	TRBJ2-1	NA	CASSPPGLAVSYNEQFF	TGTGCCAGCAGTCCCCCGGGACTAGCGGTTTCCTACAATGAGCAGTTCTTC
TRBV5-1	TRBD2	TRBJ2-2	NA	CASSSAGGTNTGELFF	TGCGCCAGCAGCTCAGCGGGGGGAACGAACACCGGGGAGCTGTTTTTT
TRBV10-3	TRBD1	TRBJ1-1	NA	CAIRTGAATEAFF	TGTGCCATAAGGACAGGGGCGGCCACTGAAGCTTTCTTT
TRBV20-1	TRBD1	TRBJ2-7	NA	CSVGQGYEQYF	TGCAGTGTTGGACAGGGATACGAGCAGTACTTC
TRBV27	TRBD2	TRBJ2-2	once	CASTSALLAGGYTGELFF	TGTGCCAGCACCTCCGCGTTACTAGCGGGAGGTTACACCGGGGAGCTGTTTTTT
TRBV18	TRBD2	TRBJ2-7	NA	CASSPPGLASEDEQYF	TGTGCCAGCTCACCACCGGGACTAGCGTCGGAGGACGAGCAGTACTTC
TRBV6-2/TRBV6-3	NA	TRBJ1-2	NA	CASSPGGPLAVLSGYTF	TGTGCCAGCAGTCCCGGGGGACCCTTGGCGGTTCTCTCTGGCTACACCTTC
TRBV25-1	TRBD1	TRBJ2-7	NA	CASSGRTGPLTYEQYF	TGTGCCAGCAGTGGAAGGACAGGGCCCCTAACGTACGAGCAGTACTTC
TRBV5-5	TRBD1	TRBJ2-2	NA	CASSYDRVDTGELFF	TGTGCCAGCAGTTACGACAGGGTTGACACCGGGGAGCTGTTTTTT
TRBV2	TRBD1	TRBJ2-4	NA	CASRGQGTRGKNIQYF	TGTGCCAGCAGAGGACAGGGGACCCGAGGCAAAAACATTCAGTACTTC
TRBV27	NA	TRBJ2-3	once	CASNKNGVDTQYF	TGTGCCAGCAACAAAAACGGGGTAGATACGCAGTATTTT
TRBV19	NA	TRBJ1-4	NA	CASSALQGTNEKLFF	TGTGCCAGTAGTGCCTTACAGGGAACTAATGAAAAACTGTTTTTT
TRBV19	TRBD2	TRBJ2-2	once	CASTHGRPLSGELFF	TGTGCCAGTACACACGGGAGGCCGCTCTCCGGGGAGCTGTTTTTT
TRBV19	NA	TRBJ1-5	NA	CASSSQGHNQPQHF	TGTGCCAGTAGTAGCCAGGGCCACAATCAGCCCCAGCATTTT
TRBV7-3	NA	TRBJ1-1	NA	CASSLGSPTEAFF	TGTGCCAGCAGCTTGGGCAGCCCCACTGAAGCTTTCTTT
TRBV7-3	TRBD1	TRBJ1-6	few	CASSLEDRGNSPLHF	TGTGCCAGCAGCTTAGAGGACAGGGGGAATTCACCCCTCCACTTT
TRBV27	NA	TRBJ1-5	few	CASGPWANQPQHF	TGTGCCAGCGGTCCGTGGGCCAATCAGCCCCAGCATTTT
TRBV18	NA	TRBJ1-1	NA	CASSPGQQRTEAFF	TGTGCCAGCTCACCGGGACAACAACGTACTGAAGCTTTCTTT
TRBV30	TRBD1	TRBJ1-2	NA	CAWSAQQGRNTF	TGTGCCTGGAGTGCTCAACAGGGGAGGAACACCTTC
TRBV6-1	TRBD1	TRBJ2-7	NA	CASSEWGQSTYEQYF	TGTGCCAGCAGTGAGTGGGGACAGTCCACCTACGAGCAGTACTTC